The clone carrying this T cell receptor (beta chain) was picked up many times. The source of the sample is a study of T cells in Graves' hyperthyroidism and ophthalmopathy. The PBMCs studied were ones that came from 9 to 10 ml fresh peripheral blood. TCR beta CDR3 sequences were amplified from RNA transcripts. Carried out on the TCR CDR3, a first-round RT-PCR used the HTBI primer set. TCRdb redid the calling of the multiplex PCR reads with MiXCR, one entry per CDR3 protein. The sample has around 300,000 distinct CDR3 sequences, approximately 15% seen once. Germline CDR1 ENHRY, CDR2 SYGVKD. This CDR3 spans 16 amino acids. The V gene lost 0 bases and the J gene lost 3 bases, with 11 bases spanning the gap.

The J gene is TRBJ2-2, the V gene TRBV10-3; TRBD2 is a possible D gene (6 bases). The TCR was taken from a woman aged 40 to 50 with Graves' hyperthyroidism. The sequenced material came from blood. The CDR3 nucleotides are TGTGCCATCAGTGAGTCCGGCGGGATCGACACCGGGGAGCTGTTTTTT. This translates into CAISESGGIDTGELFF.